A selection of T cell receptor beta chains follows, all from one sample in a study of blood T cell repertoires in COVID-19. Only in-frame clones appear in the TCRdb table, and some are missing; sequencing was by immunoSEQ multiplex PCR. Of roughly 200,000 clones in the sample, around 87% were seen once. Sequenced material: peripheral blood. Receptors were obtained from a middle-aged man with active or convalescent COVID-19. Each CDR3 is given with its conserved first and last residue. The D gene is left open where the match is weak. Size tells how often a clone was seen (once, few, many) or the class of an expanded clone, and some rows leave it out.

v_call,j_call,clone_size,d_call,cdr3_nt,cdr3_aa
TRBV29-1,TRBJ2-2,-,TRBD1,TGCAGCGTCTCCAGGGGGACGAACACCGGGGAGCTGTTTTTT,CSVSRGTNTGELFF
TRBV10-1,TRBJ2-5,-,TRBD1,TGCGCCAGCAGCGCGTTTACAGGGGGTCAAGAGACCCAGTACTTC,CASSAFTGGQETQYF
TRBV7-9,TRBJ2-5,-,TRBD2,TGTGCCAGCAGCCGAGCGGGGCCCCAAGAGACCCAGTACTTC,CASSRAGPQETQYF
TRBV19,TRBJ2-7,many,-,TGTGCCAGTAGTTCCGGGGTCCCGGGCGAGCAGTACTTC,CASSSGVPGEQYF
TRBV14,TRBJ1-6,-,TRBD1,TGTGCCAGCAGCACAGACAGGGGCGGTTCACCCCTCCACTTT,CASSTDRGGSPLHF
TRBV27,TRBJ2-2,-,TRBD1,TGTGCCAGCAAGACCTCGGACAGGGGGAGAAGCACCGGGGAGCTGTTTTTT,CASKTSDRGRSTGELFF
TRBV6-5,TRBJ1-1,-,-,TGTGCCAGCAGAAGAACAGGGATTCCGAACACTGAAGCTTTCTTT,CASRRTGIPNTEAFF
TRBV7-2,TRBJ1-1,-,-,TGTGCCAGCAGCGATAGAGGGTTTGAAGCTTTCTTT,CASSDRGFEAFF
TRBV28,TRBJ1-2,-,TRBD1,TGTGCCAGCAGCGAAAACGGTGACAGGGGATATGGCTACACCTTC,CASSENGDRGYGYTF
TRBV7-9,TRBJ1-1,-,-,TGTGCCAGCAGCTTACGTGTAGCTTTCTTT,CASSLRVAFF
TRBV6-1,TRBJ1-5,-,-,TGTGCCAGCAGTGACGAGACAGGTGCTCAGCCCCAGCATTTT,CASSDETGAQPQHF
TRBV24-1,TRBJ2-2,-,-,TGTGCCACCGCCAGGGGATTGACCGGGGAGCTGTTTTTT,CATARGLTGELFF
TRBV15,TRBJ1-4,few,TRBD1,TGTGCCACCAGCGCGGGGACAGGGGGCAATGAAAAACTGTTTTTT,CATSAGTGGNEKLFF
TRBV4-3,TRBJ2-7,-,-,TGCGCCAGCAGCCAAGCGCCCACTAGCTCCTACGAGCAGTACTTC,CASSQAPTSSYEQYF
TRBV6-2/TRBV6-3,TRBJ1-2,-,-,TGTGCCAGCAGTTACGACAGCCATGGCTACACCTTC,CASSYDSHGYTF
TRBV28,TRBJ1-1,-,-,TGTGCCAGCTACCTAGGGCAGGGAAGGGGGAACACTGAAGCTTTCTTT,CASYLGQGRGNTEAFF
TRBV7-3,TRBJ1-2,-,-,TGTGCCAGCAGCTTAAGTTCGGCAGGGGCTGTCGACGGCTACACCTTC,CASSLSSAGAVDGYTF
TRBV3-1/TRBV3-2,TRBJ2-4,-,TRBD1,TGTGCCAGCAGCCAAGTCGTCAGACAGGGAGAGACCAAAAACATTCAGTACTTC,CASSQVVRQGETKNIQYF
TRBV6-8,TRBJ1-1,-,-,TGTGCCAGCCGCTACCGGCTAGTTCCACAATTTAACACTGAAGCTTTCTTT,CASRYRLVPQFNTEAFF
TRBV5-4,TRBJ2-7,-,-,TGTGCCAGCAGCCTGGACAGGGAGGGGAACGAGCAGTACTTC,CASSLDREGNEQYF